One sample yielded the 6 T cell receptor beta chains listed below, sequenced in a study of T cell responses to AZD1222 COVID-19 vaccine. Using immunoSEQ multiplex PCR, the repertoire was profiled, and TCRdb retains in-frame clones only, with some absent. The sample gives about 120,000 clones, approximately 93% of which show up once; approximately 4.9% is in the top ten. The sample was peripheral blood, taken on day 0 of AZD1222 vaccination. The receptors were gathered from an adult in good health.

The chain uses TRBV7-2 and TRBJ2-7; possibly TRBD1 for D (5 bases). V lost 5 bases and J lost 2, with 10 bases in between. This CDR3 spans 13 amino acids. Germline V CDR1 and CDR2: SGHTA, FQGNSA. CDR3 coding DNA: TGTGCCAGCAGCACCTCGACAGCCTACGAGCAGTACTTC. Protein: CASSTSTAYEQYF.

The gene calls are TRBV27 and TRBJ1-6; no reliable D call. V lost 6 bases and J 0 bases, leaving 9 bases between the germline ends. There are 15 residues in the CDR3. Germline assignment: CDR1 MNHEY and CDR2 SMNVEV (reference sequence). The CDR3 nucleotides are TGTGCCAGCAGGCCCCGGAGCTCCTATAATTCACCCCTCCACTTT. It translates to CASRPRSSYNSPLHF.

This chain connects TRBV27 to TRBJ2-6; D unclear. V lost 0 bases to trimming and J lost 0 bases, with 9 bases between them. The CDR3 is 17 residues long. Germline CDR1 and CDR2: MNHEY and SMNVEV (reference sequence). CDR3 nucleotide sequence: TGTGCCAGCAGTTTATCCAGGCTTTCCTCTGGGGCCAACGTCCTGACTTTC. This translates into CASSLSRLSSGANVLTF.

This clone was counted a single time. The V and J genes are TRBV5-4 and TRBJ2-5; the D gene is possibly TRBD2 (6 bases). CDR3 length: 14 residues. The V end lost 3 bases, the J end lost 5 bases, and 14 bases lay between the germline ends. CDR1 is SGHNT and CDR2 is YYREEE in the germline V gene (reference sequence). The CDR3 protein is CASSSGLEAETQYF. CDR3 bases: TGTGCCAGCAGCTCGGGACTTGAGGCGGAGACCCAGTACTTC. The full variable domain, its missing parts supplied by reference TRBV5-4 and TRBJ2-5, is ETGVTQSPTHLIKTRGQQVTLRCSSQSGHNTVSWYQQALGQGPQFIFQYYREEENGRGNFPPRFSGLQFPNYSSELNVNALELDDSALYLCASSSGLEAETQYFGPGTRLLVL.

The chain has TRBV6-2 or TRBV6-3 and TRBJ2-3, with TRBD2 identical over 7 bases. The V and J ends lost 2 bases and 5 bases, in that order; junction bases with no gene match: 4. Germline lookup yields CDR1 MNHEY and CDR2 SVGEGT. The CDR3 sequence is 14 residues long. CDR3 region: CASSYMAGVDTQYF. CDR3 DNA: TGTGCCAGCAGTTACATGGCGGGGGTAGATACGCAGTATTTT.

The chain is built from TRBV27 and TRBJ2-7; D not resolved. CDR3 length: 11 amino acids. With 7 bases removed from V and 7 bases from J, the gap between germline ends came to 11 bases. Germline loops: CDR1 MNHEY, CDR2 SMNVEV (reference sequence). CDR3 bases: TGTGCCAGCAAACGGGCGAATGAGCAGTACTTC. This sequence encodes CASKRANEQYF.